The 22 T cell receptor beta chains reported below all come from one sample, sequenced in a study of OX40 agonist ivuxolimab in advanced cancers. Generated by immunoSEQ multiplex PCR, the TCRdb table keeps only in-frame clones and is missing some. The profile shows 26,000 or so clones, roughly 70% of them singletons. The starting material was CD4+ or CD8+ T cells sorted from blood, obtained in a trial of the OX40 agonist ivuxolimab. Receptor source: an adult with an advanced solid tumor such as melanoma, head and neck, liver or kidney cancer.

This clone was counted a single time. The rearrangement links TRBV6-5 to TRBJ2-2; D remains ambiguous. From germline, CDR1 is MNHEY and CDR2 SVGAGI. V was cut by 8 bases and J by 2 bases, with 9 bases left in between. The CDR3 length is 13 residues. CDR3 protein: CASRTENTGELFF. DNA for the CDR3: TGTGCCAGCCGAACAGAAAACACCGGGGAGCTGTTTTTT.

The chain is built from TRBV19 and TRBJ2-4; 7 bases map to TRBD1. CDR1 and CDR2 from the germline V gene are LNHDA and SQIVND (reference sequence). The trim removed 6 bases at V and 3 bases at J, leaving 5 bases unmatched. The CDR3 totals 14 residues. The CDR3 is CASSPQGDKNIQYF. The CDR3 DNA reads as TGTGCCAGTAGCCCTCAGGGGGACAAAAACATTCAGTACTTC.

This clone was detected only once. J is TRBJ1-6 and V is TRBV18; possibly TRBD1 for D (5 bases). Trimming cost V 2 bases and J 7 bases, with 15 bases left between them. The CDR3 consists of 16 residues. The V gene's germline CDR1 is KGHSH and CDR2 LQKENI. This CDR3 reads CASSPAGPGVNSPLHF. CDR3 nucleotides: TGTGCCAGCTCACCAGCGGGACCTGGAGTAAATTCACCCCTCCACTTT.

This clone is a singleton in its sample. The V and J genes are TRBV4-3 and TRBJ2-2; 8 bases agree with TRBD1. V was clipped by 1 base and J by 7 bases; unmatched bases: 8. The CDR3 covers 16 residues. Germline V gives CDR1 LGHNA, CDR2 YSLEER. The CDR3 DNA reads as TGCGCCAGCAGCCAAGCCAGGGGGCGAAGTATCGGGGAGCTGTTTTTT. Translating gives CASSQARGRSIGELFF.

The rearrangement uses TRBV7-9 and TRBJ2-2; maybe TRBD1 (5 bases). The germline gives CDR1 SEHNR, CDR2 FQNEAQ (reference sequence). V was clipped by 1 base and J by 4 bases, with 10 bases between them. The CDR3 is made up of 15 amino acids. CDR3 protein: CASSLDLQGTGELFF. The CDR3 nucleotides are TGTGCCAGCAGCTTAGATTTGCAGGGCACCGGGGAGCTGTTTTTT. The full variable domain, completed using reference TRBV7-9 and TRBJ2-2, is DTGVSQNPRHKITKRGQNVTFRCDPISEHNRLYWYRQTLGQGPEFLTYFQNEAQLEKSRLLSDRFSAERPKGSFSTLEIQRTEQGDSAMYLCASSLDLQGTGELFFGEGSRLTVL.

The chain has TRBV11-3 and TRBJ2-7; D is uncertain. The CDR3 extends over 15 amino acids. Germline lookup yields CDR1 SGHNT and CDR2 YENEEA. Trimming removed 1 base from V and 2 bases from J, with 12 bases in between. This CDR3 is CASSLAPQAAYEQYF. Written as DNA, the CDR3 is TGTGCCAGCAGCTTAGCCCCCCAGGCGGCCTACGAGCAGTACTTC.

This chain joins TRBV9 and TRBJ1-6, with no clear D. The CDR3 contains 11 residues. Germline values: CDR1 SGDLS, CDR2 YYNGEE. Trimming pared 3 bases from V and 14 bases from J, leaving 9 bases between. The CDR3 spells CASSGLGTLHF. CDR3 bases: TGTGCCAGCAGCGGATTGGGAACCCTCCACTTT.

The chain carries TRBV21-1 and TRBJ2-2; TRBD2, the table's D call, was not compared with the DNA. TRBV21-1 is termed a pseudogene. This CDR3 has 15 amino acids. The CDR3 region is CASKNRGIYTGELFF. DNA for the CDR3: TGTGCCAGCAAGAATCGGGGGATATACACCGGGGAGCTGTTTTTT.

Points on this clone: Other nucleotide sequences in the sample specify the same CDR3. This chain joins TRBV9 and TRBJ1-6; D is undetermined. The CDR3 loop spans 12 amino acids. V dropped 3 bases and J dropped 8 bases, with 6 bases sitting between them. Looked up from germline, CDR1 is SGDLS and CDR2 is YYNGEE. The CDR3 here is CASSAGDSPLHF. CDR3 nucleotides: TGTGCCAGCAGCGCGGGTGATTCACCCCTCCACTTT.

The rearrangement uses TRBV25-1 and TRBJ1-5, with 7 bases lining up with TRBD1. V shed 7 bases and J 5 bases; nucleotides not matched to a gene: 11. The length of the CDR3 is 15 residues. Germline CDR1 MGHDK, CDR2 SYGVNS. CDR3 region: CASTTQGEGHQPQHF. Written as DNA, the CDR3 is TGTGCCAGCACTACCCAGGGGGAAGGCCATCAGCCCCAGCATTTT. Looking up the rest from reference TRBV25-1 and TRBJ1-5 gives the full variable domain: EADIYQTPRYLVIGTGKKITLECSQTMGHDKMYWYQQDPGMELHLIHYSYGVNSTEKGDLSSESTVSRIRTEHFPLTLESARPSHTSQYLCASTTQGEGHQPQHFGDGTRLSIL.

This clone showed up just a few times. CDR3 bases: TGTGCCAGCAGCGGTCCGCGTAGCGGGGGGGCCCGAGATACGCAGTATTTT. Encoded protein: CASSGPRSGGARDTQYF. The chain uses TRBV5-6 and TRBJ2-3; 11 bases fit TRBD2. This CDR3 has 17 residues. Looked up from germline, CDR1 is SGHDT and CDR2 is YYEEEE. After removal of 4 bases from V and 5 bases from J, the junction contained 12 bases not matched to a gene.

The chain has TRBV10-3 and TRBJ2-5, with D perhaps matching TRBD2 (7 bases). The CDR3 length is 13 residues. Trimming removed 6 bases from V and 3 bases from J, with 11 bases in between. Germline V CDR1 and CDR2: ENHRY, SYGVKD. CDR3 sequence reads: CAIREGGEETQYF. The CDR3 DNA is TGTGCCATCAGAGAGGGGGGGGAAGAGACCCAGTACTTC.

The chain combines TRBV6-4 with TRBJ2-2; 8 bases are a match to TRBD1. Germline V CDR1 and CDR2: MRHNA, SNTAGT. The CDR3 runs 15 residues. Trimming removed 6 bases from V and 6 bases from J; junction bases left unmatched: 9. This CDR3 reads CASRAGGAGSGELFF. The CDR3 DNA follows: TGTGCCAGCAGAGCAGGGGGCGCAGGGTCCGGGGAGCTGTTTTTT.

This clone was observed a handful of times. The rearrangement links TRBV19 to TRBJ1-2; D may be TRBD1 (6 bases). Germline V gene data show CDR1 as LNHDA and CDR2 as SQIVND (reference sequence). The V and J ends lost 6 bases and 3 bases respectively, with 20 bases between them. There are 16 residues in the CDR3. The CDR3 here is CASRSVQGPIHYGYTF. The CDR3 bases are TGTGCCAGTAGATCGGTACAGGGCCCTATACACTATGGCTACACCTTC.

This sequence joins TRBV5-8 and TRBJ2-5; TRBD2 is a possible D gene (6 bases). Between the trimmed V and J ends, which lost 4 bases and 5 bases, there was a span of 15 bases. The CDR3 is 14 amino acids. Germline-derived CDR1 and CDR2 are SGHTS and YDEGEE. The CDR3 region is CASSGGTARETQYF. For the CDR3, the DNA is TGTGCCAGCAGCGGCGGGACCGCCAGGGAGACCCAGTACTTC.

In its sample, this clone was seen once. The CDR3 sequence: CASSANRGPYEQYF. CDR3 in DNA: TGTGCCAGCAGCGCCAACAGGGGCCCCTACGAGCAGTACTTC. The rearrangement uses TRBV9 and TRBJ2-7; 7 nucleotides line up with TRBD1. This CDR3 contains 14 residues. Germline V lookup: CDR1 SGDLS, CDR2 YYNGEE. The trim removed 3 bases at V and 2 bases at J, leaving 5 bases unmatched.

The rearrangement joins TRBV21-1 to TRBJ1-5. TRBV21-1 is deemed a pseudogene. The CDR3 has 14 amino acids. DNA for the CDR3: TGTGCCAGCAGCAAAGGAGGAAGCAATCAGCCCCAGCATTTT. This encodes CASSKGGSNQPQHF.

V and J are TRBV7-9 and TRBJ2-2; weak D call: TRBD2 (6 bases). This CDR3 contains 15 residues. Germline CDR1 reads SEHNR; CDR2 reads FQNEAQ (reference sequence). V lost 0 bases and J lost 4, with 9 bases in between. CDR3 residues: CASSLATGSTGELFF. CDR3 in DNA: TGTGCCAGCAGCTTAGCGACCGGGAGCACCGGGGAGCTGTTTTTT.

The table lists this clone with a count of one. The chain couples TRBV7-3 to TRBJ1-6; tentative D call: TRBD1 (5 bases). This CDR3 has 15 residues. Trimming stripped 7 bases from V and 8 bases from J, with 18 bases between. In germline, CDR1 is SGHTA, CDR2 FQGTGA. The CDR3 region has the DNA TGTGCCAGCATATCACCCAGGGTGTTGGATTCACCCCTCCACTTT. This sequence encodes CASISPRVLDSPLHF.

The chain uses TRBV27 and TRBJ2-7, with TRBD1 matching over 7 bases. The CDR3 is 15 residues long. V lost 8 bases and J lost 3; bases outside the gene matches: 13. CDR1 and CDR2 from the germline V gene are MNHEY and SMNVEV (reference sequence). CDR3 nucleotide sequence: TGTGCCAGCCGCTGGGTGGTGGCAGGGGGCTACGAGCAGTACTTC. Its protein is CASRWVVAGGYEQYF.

By share of the sample, this clone is medium-sized. V usage is TRBV6-1 and J usage is TRBJ1-4, with D tentatively TRBD1 (5 bases). Looked up from germline, CDR1 is MNHNS and CDR2 is SASEGT. CDR3 length: 14 amino acids. V lost 2 bases to trimming and J lost 8 bases, with 12 bases between them. This CDR3 is CASSEIYWGEKLFF. The CDR3 nucleotides read TGTGCCAGCAGTGAAATTTATTGGGGCGAAAAACTGTTTTTT.

This clone has more than one count but fewer than ten. The rearrangement links TRBV5-5 to TRBJ2-7, with D perhaps assigned TRBD1 or TRBD2 (6 bases each). Germline lookup yields CDR1 SGHKS and CDR2 YYEKEE (reference sequence). V was shortened by 0 bases and J by 0 bases, with 10 bases between the two germline ends. The CDR3 runs to 15 residues. This CDR3 reads CASSLEEGGSYEQYF. The CDR3 coding sequence is TGTGCCAGCAGCTTGGAAGAGGGGGGCTCCTACGAGCAGTACTTC.